A single sample is the source of the 17 T cell receptor beta chains below, sequenced in a study of lymphopenia after photon versus proton radiotherapy. Data came from immunoSEQ multiplex PCR; TCRdb stores just in-frame clones and leaves some out. The data show about 24,000 clones, about 82% seen once. Sample: peripheral blood, taken from a patient treated with proton-based radiotherapy. These receptors all stem from a woman in her seventies with pancreatic cancer.

The rearrangement joins TRBV7-2 to TRBJ2-2, with D perhaps assigned TRBD1 or TRBD2 (5 bases each). CDR1 and CDR2 (germline): SGHTA, FQGNSA. The CDR3 consists of 16 residues. With 5 bases removed from V and 4 bases from J, the gap between germline ends came to 17 bases. CDR3 protein: CASSPGLGAGTGELFF. The CDR3 bases are TGTGCCAGCAGCCCCGGCCTCGGGGCGGGCACCGGGGAGCTGTTTTTT.

This sequence joins TRBV19 and TRBJ2-3; 9 nucleotides align to TRBD1. V lost 5 bases and J lost 4; bases outside the gene matches: 7. Looked up from germline, CDR1 is LNHDA and CDR2 is SQIVND (reference sequence). The CDR3 has 15 amino acids. CDR3: CASSDRQGEADTQYF. CDR3 coding DNA: TGTGCCAGTAGTGACCGACAGGGGGAGGCAGATACGCAGTATTTT.

DNA for the CDR3: TGTGCCAGCAGGCGGGACTCCATTAGCACAGATACGCAGTATTTT. It specifies CASRRDSISTDTQYF. The chain carries TRBV2 and TRBJ2-3, with a tentative D call TRBD2 (6 bases). CDR3 length: 15 amino acids. Germline V gives CDR1 SNHLY, CDR2 FYNNEI. Between the trimmed V and J ends, which lost 6 bases and 0 bases, there was a span of 13 bases.

This rearrangement joins TRBV5-5 to TRBJ1-4, with D unresolved. V lost 1 base to trimming and J lost 8 bases, with 15 bases between them. The germline gives CDR1 SGHKS, CDR2 YYEKEE (reference sequence). The CDR3 covers 15 residues. DNA of the CDR3: TGTGCCAGCAGCTTGTCGTCCGGGGAGGGCGAAAAACTGTTTTTT. This translates into CASSLSSGEGEKLFF.

The chain employs TRBV7-2 and TRBJ2-1; possible D gene TRBD2, 6 bases. Germline lookup yields CDR1 SGHTA and CDR2 FQGNSA. This CDR3 spans 16 amino acids. The V and J ends lost 1 base and 3 bases respectively, with 13 bases between them. CDR3 protein: CASSLVVGSNYNEQFF. DNA of the CDR3: TGTGCCAGCAGCTTAGTCGTCGGGAGTAACTACAATGAGCAGTTCTTC.

This sequence joins TRBV19 and TRBJ1-1; 7 bases are shared with TRBD1. V lost 1 base and J lost 4; bases outside the gene matches: 12. From germline, CDR1 is LNHDA and CDR2 SQIVND (reference sequence). The CDR3 runs to 17 residues. In DNA form, the CDR3 reads TGTGCCAGTAGTATAGCCACCCTGACAGGGCGAGGCACTGAAGCTTTCTTT. It is translated as CASSIATLTGRGTEAFF.

This chain links TRBV10-3 with TRBJ1-2; a weak D match, TRBD1 (6 bases). Germline assignment: CDR1 ENHRY and CDR2 SYGVKD. V was trimmed by 5 bases and J by 3 bases, leaving 13 bases between them. The CDR3 has 14 residues. Here the CDR3 DNA reads TGTGCCATCAGTTCTGGGGGCGCCGACTATGGCTACACCTTC. This codes for CAISSGGADYGYTF.

This clone has more than one count but fewer than ten. This sequence joins TRBV5-1 and TRBJ2-1; no definite D call. Trimming cost V 4 bases and J 9 bases, with 11 bases left between them. The germline V gene has CDR1 SGHRS and CDR2 YFSETQ. The CDR3 has 12 amino acids. The chain's CDR3 is CASSVAAIEQFF. Written as DNA, the CDR3 is TGCGCCAGCAGCGTAGCCGCCATTGAGCAGTTCTTC.

The rearrangement joins TRBV10-3 to TRBJ2-2; 14 bases agree with TRBD2. Germline CDR1 is ENHRY and CDR2 is SYGVKD. V shed 11 bases and J 4 bases; nucleotides not matched to a gene: 9. CDR3 size: 16 residues. The CDR3 region has the DNA TGTGCCGCATACGGGACTAGCGGGAGAAGCACCGGGGAGCTGTTTTTT. It codes for CAAYGTSGRSTGELFF.

The chain joins TRBV6-1 to TRBJ1-5; D gene ambiguous. The CDR3 length is 15 residues. Trimming pared 6 bases from V and 0 bases from J, leaving 12 bases between. Germline V gene lookup returns CDR1 MNHNS and CDR2 SASEGT. CDR3 DNA sequence: TGTGCCAGCAGCTTAGACGGTCTTAGCAATCAGCCCCAGCATTTT. Its protein is CASSLDGLSNQPQHF.

This chain connects TRBV28 to TRBJ2-7; D remains unclear. The CDR3 extends over 18 amino acids. Deletions cut 1 base from V and 2 bases from J, with 21 bases between. CDR1 is MDHEN, CDR2 SYDVKM, per germline. This CDR3 is CASSLFQAIPRQTYEQYF. CDR3 coding DNA: TGTGCCAGCAGTTTATTTCAAGCGATACCGCGGCAGACCTACGAGCAGTACTTC.

This rearrangement joins TRBV12-5 to TRBJ2-5; the match to TRBD2 covers 7 bases. The CDR3 is made up of 14 amino acids. Germline assignment: CDR1 LGHNT and CDR2 FRNRAP. Trimming at V came to 5 bases and at J to 0 bases, leaving 3 bases not matched to a gene. Here the CDR3 reads CASGLGTNQETQYF. CDR3 nucleotides: TGTGCTAGTGGTCTCGGGACTAACCAAGAGACCCAGTACTTC. Drawing the rest from reference TRBV12-5 and TRBJ2-5, the complete variable domain is DARVTQTPRHKVTEMGQEVTMRCQPILGHNTVFWYRQTMMQGLELLAYFRNRAPLDDSGMPKDRFSAEMPDATLATLKIQPSEPRDSAVYFCASGLGTNQETQYFGPGTRLLVL.

The chain joins TRBV12-5 to TRBJ1-5; unclear D gene. Trimming left V 10 bases short and J 2 bases short, with 18 bases between. This CDR3 comprises 15 residues. Germline-derived CDR1 and CDR2 are LGHNT and FRNRAP. DNA for the CDR3: TGTGCTACCAAAAAGGAGAACATCGGCAATCAGCCCCAGCATTTT. It specifies CATKKENIGNQPQHF. Based on the CDR3 plus reference TRBV12-5 and TRBJ1-5, the full variable domain is DARVTQTPRHKVTEMGQEVTMRCQPILGHNTVFWYRQTMMQGLELLAYFRNRAPLDDSGMPKDRFSAEMPDATLATLKIQPSEPRDSAVYFCATKKENIGNQPQHFGDGTRLSIL.

This sequence joins TRBV4-1 and TRBJ1-1, with 9 bases aligning to TRBD1. CDR3 length equals 13 residues. With V trimmed by 1 base and J by 13 bases, 7 bases remained unmatched. Germline assignment: CDR1 MGHRA and CDR2 YSYEKL. For the CDR3, the DNA is TGCGCCAGCAGCCAAGCCTGGGGACAGGGAGTTTTCTTT. This gives the protein CASSQAWGQGVFF.

J is TRBJ2-2 and V is TRBV10-2, with 11 bases lining up with TRBD1. Germline CDR1 and CDR2: WSHSY and SAAADI. The CDR3 has 18 residues. The V and J ends lost 4 bases and 1 base, in that order; junction bases with no gene match: 8. The CDR3 loop is CASSATGTGGLNTGELFF. The CDR3 DNA reads as TGCGCCAGCAGTGCGACGGGGACAGGGGGGCTGAACACCGGGGAGCTGTTTTTT.

This clone was observed a handful of times. Here the CDR3 DNA reads TGTGCCATCAGTGGTGGGGACTCCTACGAGCAGTACTTC. Encoded protein: CAISGGDSYEQYF. The genes are TRBV10-3 and TRBJ2-7; D gene uncertain. CDR3 length: 13 residues. V lost 4 bases and J lost 0, with 7 bases in between. Looked up from germline, CDR1 is ENHRY and CDR2 is SYGVKD.

This clone was observed a handful of times. The gene calls are TRBV29-1 and TRBJ1-5; no clear D gene. Germline lookup yields CDR1 SQVTM and CDR2 ANQGSEA. Trimming removed 7 bases from V and 0 bases from J, with 19 bases in between. The CDR3 spans 16 residues. CDR3 bases: TGCAGCGCCCTCTCCGATACCGACTATAGCAATCAGCCCCAGCATTTT. This translates into CSALSDTDYSNQPQHF.